These 6 T cell receptor beta chains originate from one sample sequenced in a study of T-cell memory formation after mild COVID-19. TCRdb reprocessed the 5' RACE reads via MiXCR and lists one record per CDR3 protein. The sample records 50,000 or so distinct CDR3 sequences, 25% to 30% being singletons. Sequences were obtained from PBMCs or a T cell subset sorted from them (not recorded which). Receptors originate from a man aged 18 to 35 who had mild COVID-19 (a few samples of this study predate the infection). Cell type and time point are not known.

This chain links TRBV10-2 with TRBJ2-7, with D unclear. The V gene's germline CDR1 is WSHSY and CDR2 SAAADI. The CDR3 spans 13 residues. V lost 6 bases and J 9 bases, leaving 18 bases between the germline ends. The CDR3 sequence: CASRGMESSGQYV. CDR3 in DNA: TGCGCCAGCAGGGGTATGGAAAGCAGTGGGCAGTACGTC.

This clonotype appeared a few times. The chain joins TRBV19 to TRBJ2-1; D may be TRBD1 (6 bases). Germline V gene data show CDR1 as LNHDA and CDR2 as SQIVND (reference sequence). Trimming shortened V by 7 bases and J by 5 bases, and 12 bases separated the two germline ends. The CDR3 length is 13 residues. CDR3 in amino acids: CASMGWGHNEQFF. In DNA form, the CDR3 reads TGTGCCAGTATGGGGTGGGGGCACAATGAGCAGTTCTTC.

V is TRBV20-1 and J is TRBJ2-3; D is uncertain. The germline gives CDR1 DFQATT, CDR2 SNEGSKA (reference sequence). CDR3 length equals 11 residues. V was cut by 3 bases and J by 8 bases, with 9 bases left in between. In DNA form, the CDR3 reads TGCAGTGCTAGGGCCTCGGGTACGCAGTATTTT. It specifies CSARASGTQYF.

The chain carries TRBV4-3 and TRBJ1-6; weak D call: TRBD1 (5 bases). Germline values: CDR1 LGHNA, CDR2 YSLEER. The V end lost 1 base, the J end lost 0 bases, and 7 bases lay between the germline ends. This CDR3 is 16 amino acids long. As DNA, the CDR3 is TGCGCCAGCAGCCAAGGGGGGAGCTCCTATAATTCACCCCTCCACTTT. Its translation is CASSQGGSSYNSPLHF.

This chain joins TRBV7-6 and TRBJ2-5; tentative D call: TRBD1 (6 bases). Germline assignment: CDR1 SGHVS and CDR2 FNYEAQ. The V end was cut by 4 bases, the J end by 9 bases, with 15 bases between. The CDR3 consists of 13 residues. CDR3 loop: CASSSDSPGAQYF. The CDR3 DNA is TGTGCCAGCAGCTCGGACAGCCCAGGGGCCCAGTACTTC.

V gene TRBV7-2 combines with J gene TRBJ2-4, with 8 bases aligning to TRBD1. Trimming at V came to 1 base and at J to 9 bases, leaving 11 bases not matched to a gene. The CDR3 runs 16 residues. CDR1 and CDR2 (germline): SGHTA, FQGNSA. CDR3 sequence reads: CASSLEGQAALGIQYF. The CDR3 nucleotides are TGTGCCAGCAGCTTAGAGGGACAGGCGGCACTCGGCATTCAGTACTTC. The full variable domain, rest sourced from reference TRBV7-2 and TRBJ2-4, is GAGVSQSPSNKVTEKGKDVELRCDPISGHTALYWYRQSLGQGLEFLIYFQGNSAPDKSGLPSDRFSAERTGGSVSTLTIQRTQQEDSAVYLCASSLEGQAALGIQYFGAGTRLSVL.